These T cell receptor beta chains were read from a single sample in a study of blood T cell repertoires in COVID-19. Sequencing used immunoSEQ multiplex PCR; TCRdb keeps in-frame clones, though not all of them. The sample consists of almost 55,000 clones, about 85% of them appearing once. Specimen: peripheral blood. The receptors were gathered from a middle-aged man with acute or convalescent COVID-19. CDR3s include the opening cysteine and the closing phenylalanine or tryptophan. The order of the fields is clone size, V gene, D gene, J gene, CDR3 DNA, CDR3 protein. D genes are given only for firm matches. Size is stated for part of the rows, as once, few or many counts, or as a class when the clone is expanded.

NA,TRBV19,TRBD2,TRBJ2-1,TGTGCCAGTAGTAGCGGAAGACTAGCGGGGGGGAATGAGCAGTTCTTC,CASSSGRLAGGNEQFF
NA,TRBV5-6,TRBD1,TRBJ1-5,TGTGCCAGCAGCTTTAGGACAGGGTATGGTTGGAATCAGCCCCAGCATTTT,CASSFRTGYGWNQPQHF
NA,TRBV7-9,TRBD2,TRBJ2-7,TGTGCCAGCAGCTTAGGCGGGGGACCCCCCTACGAGCAGTACTTC,CASSLGGGPPYEQYF
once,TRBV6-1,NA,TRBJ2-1,TGTGCCAGCAGTGAAACGAGGGGAGGCGAGTCCTACAATGAGCAGTTCTTC,CASSETRGGESYNEQFF
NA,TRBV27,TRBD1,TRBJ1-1,TGTGCCAGCAGTCCACTTTTGGGGGACAGGGTTGCTTTCTTT,CASSPLLGDRVAFF
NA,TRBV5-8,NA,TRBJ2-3,TGTGCCAGCAGCTTGGACAGAGCCACGCAGTATTTT,CASSLDRATQYF
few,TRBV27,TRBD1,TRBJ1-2,TGTGCCAGCAGTTATGGGGGACAGGGCTATGGCTACACCTTC,CASSYGGQGYGYTF
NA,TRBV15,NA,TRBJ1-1,TGTGCCACCAGCCCCGGCGGGAGGGCCACTGAAGCTTTCTTT,CATSPGGRATEAFF
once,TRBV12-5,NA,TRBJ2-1,TGTGCTAGTGGTCCCCTCTTCACAGGGAGCTCCTACAATGAGCAGTTCTTC,CASGPLFTGSSYNEQFF
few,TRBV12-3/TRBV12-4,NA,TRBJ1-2,TGTGCCAGCAGTTTAGGCAGCTATGGCTACACCTTC,CASSLGSYGYTF
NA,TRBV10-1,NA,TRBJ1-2,TGCGCCAGCAGAATCGGGACATCCTATGGCTACACCTTC,CASRIGTSYGYTF
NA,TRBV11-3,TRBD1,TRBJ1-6,TGTGCCAGCAGCAACACCGGGACAGGGAATTCACCCCTCCACTTT,CASSNTGTGNSPLHF
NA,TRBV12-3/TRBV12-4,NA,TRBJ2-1,TGTGCCAGCAGTTTTTCTAGGCATGAGCAGTTCTTC,CASSFSRHEQFF
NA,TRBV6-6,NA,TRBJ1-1,TGTGCCAGCAGTTTCGACAGGAACACTGAAGCTTTCTTT,CASSFDRNTEAFF
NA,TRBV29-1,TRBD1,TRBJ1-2,TGCAGCGTTGAAGTTCCGGGACAGGGATATGGCTACACCTTC,CSVEVPGQGYGYTF
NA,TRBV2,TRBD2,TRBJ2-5,TGTGCCCGCGGAGCGGGGGGGAACGGAGAGACCCAGTACTTC,CARGAGGNGETQYF
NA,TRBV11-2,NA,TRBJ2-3,TGTGCCAGCAGCTTACGCGCGGCACAAGATACGCAGTATTTT,CASSLRAAQDTQYF
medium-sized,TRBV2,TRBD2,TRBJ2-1,TGTGCCAGCAGTGGCGGGACTAGCGATCCCTACAATGAGCAGTTCTTC,CASSGGTSDPYNEQFF
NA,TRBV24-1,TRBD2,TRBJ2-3,TGTGCCACCAGTGGAGGGAGGGGAGGGAGCACAGATACGCAGTATTTT,CATSGGRGGSTDTQYF
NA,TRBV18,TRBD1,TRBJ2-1,TGTGCCAGCTCAGGGGGACAGGACAATGAGCAGTTCTTC,CASSGGQDNEQFF
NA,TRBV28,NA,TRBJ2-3,TGTGCCAGCAGTTTGAATGGACTGACGACAGATACGCAGTATTTT,CASSLNGLTTDTQYF
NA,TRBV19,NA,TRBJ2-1,TGTGCCAGTAGTATCCCAGCGGGTCCGCACAATGAGCAGTTCTTC,CASSIPAGPHNEQFF
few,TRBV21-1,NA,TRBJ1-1,TGTGCCAGCAGCGCGGACATCGACACTGAAGCTTTCTTT,CASSADIDTEAFF
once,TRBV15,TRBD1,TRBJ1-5,TGTGCCACCAGCAGAGAGGGACAGGACTACAATCAGCCCCAGCATTTT,CATSREGQDYNQPQHF
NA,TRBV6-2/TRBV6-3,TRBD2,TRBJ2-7,TGTGCCAGCAGTTACTTAGGCGGGAGCCTGGACTACGAGCAGTACTTC,CASSYLGGSLDYEQYF
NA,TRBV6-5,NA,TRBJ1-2,TGTGCCAGCATGGTGGGGCAACTTAACTATGGCTACACCTTC,CASMVGQLNYGYTF
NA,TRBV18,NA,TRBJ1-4,TGTGCCAGCTCACCAAGTACAGGGCCGGGTGAAAAACTGTTTTTT,CASSPSTGPGEKLFF
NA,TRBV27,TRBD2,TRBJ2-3,TGTGCCAGCAGTTCCCGGGCCCAGCGGGGACCCACAGATACGCAGTATTTT,CASSSRAQRGPTDTQYF
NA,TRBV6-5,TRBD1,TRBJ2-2,TGTGCCAGCAGTTACATAGGGGGCGGCACCGGGGAGCTGTTTTTT,CASSYIGGGTGELFF
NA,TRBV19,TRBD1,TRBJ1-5,TGTGCCAGTAGTATCGGGGGACAGGGCCCTCAGCCCCAGCATTTT,CASSIGGQGPQPQHF
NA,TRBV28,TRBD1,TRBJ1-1,TGTGCCAGTTCATCCGGAGGGACAGGTTCCGCTGAAGCTTTCTTT,CASSSGGTGSAEAFF
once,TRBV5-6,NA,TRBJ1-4,TGTGCCAGCACCACGACGGGGGAATGGGAAAAACTGTTTTTT,CASTTTGEWEKLFF
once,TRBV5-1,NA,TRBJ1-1,TGCGCCAGCAGCTTGGACCGGGGAATTAACACTGAAGCTTTCTTT,CASSLDRGINTEAFF
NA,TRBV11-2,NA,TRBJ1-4,TGTGCCAGCAGCTTCCTGAATGAAAAACTGTTTTTT,CASSFLNEKLFF
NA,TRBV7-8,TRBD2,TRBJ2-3,TGTGCCAGCAGCTTACCACTTAGACTAGCGGGTAACACAGATACGCAGTATTTT,CASSLPLRLAGNTDTQYF
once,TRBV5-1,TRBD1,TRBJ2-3,TGCGCCAGCACCGAAGACAGGGTTCATACAGATACGCAGTATTTT,CASTEDRVHTDTQYF
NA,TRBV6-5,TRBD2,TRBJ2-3,TGTGCCAGCAAGACTAGCGGGGAAGATACGCAGTATTTT,CASKTSGEDTQYF
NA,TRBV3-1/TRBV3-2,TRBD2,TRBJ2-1,TGTGCCAGCAGCCAAGATGGGTCGGCGGGAGTGCCCTACAATGAGCAGTTCTTC,CASSQDGSAGVPYNEQFF
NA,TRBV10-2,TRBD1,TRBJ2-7,TGCGCCAGCAGAGGGACAGGGGAGTACGAGCAGTACTTC,CASRGTGEYEQYF
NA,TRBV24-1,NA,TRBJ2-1,TGTGCCACCAGTGATGGGGCGGCGTGGGGTGAGCAGTTCTTC,CATSDGAAWGEQFF
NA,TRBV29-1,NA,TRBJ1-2,TGCAGCGTTGAAGAGGGGGGTAACTATGGCTACACCTTC,CSVEEGGNYGYTF
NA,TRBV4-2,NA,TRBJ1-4,TGTGCCAGCAGCCAAGAGGGCCTTAAACGGGGGGAAAAACTGTTTTTT,CASSQEGLKRGEKLFF
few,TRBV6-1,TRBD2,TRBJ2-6,TGTGCCAGCAGTGATCCGGGACTAGGCTTCTCTGGGGCCAACGTCCTGACTTTC,CASSDPGLGFSGANVLTF
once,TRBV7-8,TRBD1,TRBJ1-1,TGTGCCAGCAGAGGCAGGACAGGGCGACTGAACACTGAAGCTTTCTTT,CASRGRTGRLNTEAFF
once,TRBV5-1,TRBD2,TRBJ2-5,TGCGCCAGCAGCTGGGGGACTAGCGGGATCCAAGAGACCCAGTACTTC,CASSWGTSGIQETQYF
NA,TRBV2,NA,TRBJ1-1,TGTGCCAGCAGCACAGGAACTGAAGCTTTCTTT,CASSTGTEAFF
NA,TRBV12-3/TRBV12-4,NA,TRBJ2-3,TGTGCCAGCAGTTTTGAGCGGGATACGCAGTATTTT,CASSFERDTQYF
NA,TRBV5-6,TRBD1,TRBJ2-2,TGTGCCAGCAGCCGGGGGACAGGGCGGGCCGGGGAGCTGTTTTTT,CASSRGTGRAGELFF
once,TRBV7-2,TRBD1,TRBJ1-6,TGTGCCAGCAGCCGTTCCTGGGACAGTGCTTCACCCCTCCACTTT,CASSRSWDSASPLHF